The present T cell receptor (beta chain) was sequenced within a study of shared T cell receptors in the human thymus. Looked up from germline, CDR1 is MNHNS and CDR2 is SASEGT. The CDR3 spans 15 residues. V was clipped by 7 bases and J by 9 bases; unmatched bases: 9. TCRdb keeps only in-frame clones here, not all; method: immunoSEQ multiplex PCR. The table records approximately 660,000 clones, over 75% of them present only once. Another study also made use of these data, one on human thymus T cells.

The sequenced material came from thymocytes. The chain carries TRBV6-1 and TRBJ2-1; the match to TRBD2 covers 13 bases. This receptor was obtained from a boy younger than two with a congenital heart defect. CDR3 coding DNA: TGTGCCAGCACCCTAGGGGGACTAGCGGGACCTGAGCAGTTCTTC. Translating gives CASTLGGLAGPEQFF.